A selection of T cell receptor beta chains follows, all from one sample in a study of OX40 agonist ivuxolimab in advanced cancers. Assay: immunoSEQ multiplex PCR; the TCRdb copy retains only in-frame clones and omits some. The table lists 91,000 or so clones, approximately 94% of them singletons. Sequences were derived from CD4+ or CD8+ T cells sorted from blood, sampled in a trial of the OX40 agonist ivuxolimab. The receptor source for this set is an adult with an advanced solid tumor such as melanoma, head and neck, liver or kidney cancer. The CDR3 runs from the conserved cysteine through the conserved F or W. D genes are given only for firm matches. A row's size may be missing; if present it is once, few, many or a size class.

abundance	v_gene	j_gene	d_gene	CDR3aa	CDR3nt
.	TRBV5-4	TRBJ2-7	.	CASSLAGTLEAYEQYF	TGTGCCAGCAGCTTGGCCGGGACACTGGAAGCCTACGAGCAGTACTTC
once	TRBV7-9	TRBJ2-7	.	CASSRPRLSSYEQYF	TGTGCCAGCAGCCGCCCCAGGTTGAGCTCCTACGAGCAGTACTTC
.	TRBV28	TRBJ1-1	TRBD1	CASTQQGAGAFF	TGTGCCAGCACCCAACAGGGGGCTGGTGCTTTCTTT
.	TRBV7-9	TRBJ2-3	TRBD2	CASSIRTSGASTDTQYF	TGTGCCAGCAGCATCAGGACTAGCGGGGCTAGCACAGATACGCAGTATTTT
.	TRBV11-3	TRBJ2-7	.	CASSLGKGRGYEQYF	TGTGCCAGCAGCTTAGGGAAGGGGAGAGGCTACGAGCAGTACTTC
.	TRBV29-1	TRBJ2-6	.	CSVQVWPVSGANVLTF	TGCAGCGTTCAGGTCTGGCCTGTATCTGGGGCCAACGTCCTGACTTTC
.	TRBV2	TRBJ1-5	.	CASSESLGPYSNQPQHF	TGTGCCAGCAGTGAGTCCCTTGGCCCATATAGCAATCAGCCCCAGCATTTT
.	TRBV5-4	TRBJ1-2	TRBD1	CASSPYRGDNYGYTF	TGTGCCAGCAGCCCCTACAGGGGGGACAACTATGGCTACACCTTC
.	TRBV7-2	TRBJ1-2	TRBD1	CASSLAGQGALGYTF	TGTGCCAGCAGCTTAGCGGGACAGGGGGCGCTTGGCTACACCTTC
.	TRBV15	TRBJ2-3	TRBD2	CATSRGSTSGSFDTQYF	TGTGCCACCAGCAGAGGTTCGACTAGCGGGAGTTTCGATACGCAGTATTTT